Listed below are T cell receptor beta chains from one sample, sequenced in a study of neoadjuvant nivolumab and ipilimumab in lung cancer. Using immunoSEQ multiplex PCR, the repertoire was profiled, and TCRdb retains in-frame clones only, with some absent. The sample yields about 30,000 clones, roughly 90% seen once. The sample consisted of peripheral blood, taken after neoadjuvant nivolumab, alone or with ipilimumab, at or shortly before surgery. These receptors were collected from an adult with non-small cell lung cancer. Both conserved end residues are part of each CDR3. Fields, in order: CDR3 protein, CDR3 DNA, V gene, J gene, CDR3 length, clone size, D gene. D genes are given only for firm matches. Clone sizes are given selectively: once, few, many, or a class where the clone is expanded.

CASSALGGTDTQYF,TGTGCCAGCAGCGCACTTGGGGGAACAGATACGCAGTATTTT,TRBV11-3,TRBJ2-3,14,.,.
CASSLYGGAPEKLFF,TGTGCCAGCAGCTTGTATGGGGGCGCACCCGAAAAACTGTTTTTT,TRBV5-4,TRBJ1-4,15,.,.
CASSPPGSRGYNEQFF,TGTGCCAGCTCACCACCGGGAAGCAGGGGCTACAATGAGCAGTTCTTC,TRBV18,TRBJ2-1,16,.,.
CASSFGGTGLNTEAFF,TGCGCCAGCAGCTTCGGGGGGACAGGACTGAACACTGAAGCTTTCTTT,TRBV5-1,TRBJ1-1,16,once,TRBD1
CASSLGPTSYEQYF,TGTGCCAGCAGCTTAGGGCCGACCTCCTACGAGCAGTACTTC,TRBV11-2,TRBJ2-7,14,.,.
CASSLAGQSNEQFF,TGCGCCAGCAGCTTAGCGGGACAGAGCAATGAGCAGTTCTTC,TRBV5-1,TRBJ2-1,14,.,.
CASSLPNQPQHF,TGTGCCAGCAGCTTACCTAATCAGCCCCAGCATTTT,TRBV7-9,TRBJ1-5,12,.,.
CASSVGPPYEQYF,TGTGCCAGCAGCGTAGGCCCACCCTACGAGCAGTACTTC,TRBV9,TRBJ2-7,13,.,.
CASSLPGQAFGYTF,TGTGCCAGCAGCTTGCCGGGACAGGCCTTTGGCTACACCTTC,TRBV7-2,TRBJ1-2,14,.,TRBD1
CASRRTGELFF,TGCGCCTCACGGCGGACCGGGGAGCTGTTTTTT,TRBV5-1,TRBJ2-2,11,.,.
CASSPWGVSYNEQFF,TGTGCCAGCAGCCCCTGGGGCGTCTCCTACAATGAGCAGTTCTTC,TRBV7-8,TRBJ2-1,15,.,.
CASSLTSGRDTQYF,TGCGCCAGCAGCTTGACTAGCGGGAGAGATACGCAGTATTTT,TRBV5-1,TRBJ2-3,14,.,TRBD2
CATSGQGPNEQFF,TGCGCCACATCGGGACAGGGGCCCAATGAGCAGTTCTTC,TRBV10-2,TRBJ2-1,13,.,TRBD1
CASSLGETRNEQFF,TGTGCCAGCAGCCTTGGGGAAACTAGGAATGAGCAGTTCTTC,TRBV5-4,TRBJ2-1,14,.,.
CASRRDGGAYEQYF,TGTGCCAGCAGACGGGACGGAGGAGCCTACGAGCAGTACTTC,TRBV25-1,TRBJ2-7,14,.,.
CASSLGRGFGTASYEQYF,TGTGCCAGCAGCTTAGGGCGAGGCTTCGGGACTGCTTCCTACGAGCAGTACTTC,TRBV11-2,TRBJ2-7,18,once,.